Below, one T cell receptor beta chain is given with its context. The antigen remains undetermined. This entry comes from a study of early T cells in non-severe SARS-CoV-2 infection. Study-level background: Chains stayed unpaired after sequencing of bulk RNA from unsorted whole blood. General study results and limits: A preference for anti-spike CD8 responses marked VDJdb matching, which missed private and CD4 specificities.

Unique molecular identifiers tagged individual cDNA molecules. MiXCR, run by TCRdb on the 5' RACE reads, gives a single entry per CDR3 protein. The profile covers about 60,000 distinct CDR3 sequences, with around 11% appearing a single time and about 2.8% taken by the ten largest. CDR1 and CDR2 from the germline V gene are LNHDA and SQIVND (reference sequence). There are 16 residues in the CDR3. The ends were cut back, 2 bases at V and 3 bases at J, with 14 bases in the middle. This sequence joins TRBV19 and TRBJ2-1; D ambiguous. Sequenced material: whole blood, taken at baseline. The clonotype originates from an adult who was a healthcare worker with PCR-confirmed SARS-CoV-2 infection or an uninfected control (not recorded which). Written as DNA, the CDR3 is TGTGCCAGTAGTATAAGCCGCACCCACTACTACAATGAGCAGTTCTTC. This encodes CASSISRTHYYNEQFF.